The 26 T cell receptor beta chains listed next were all sequenced from one sample in a study of Graves' ophthalmopathy and Graves' hyperthyroidism. The study amplified TCR beta CDR3 regions using RNA transcripts. The workflow started with a first-round RT-PCR run with HTBI primers and then moved on to a second-round multiplex PCR. TCRdb independently ran MiXCR on the multiplex PCR reads; one entry per CDR3 protein. Of hundreds of thousands of distinct CDR3 sequences listed, roughly 39% are singletons. Sequenced input: peripheral blood. The source is an adult man with Graves' ophthalmopathy.

This clonotype appeared a few times. The gene calls are TRBV5-5 and TRBJ2-2; D unclear. V lost 3 bases and J lost 0, with 9 bases in between. Germline V lookup: CDR1 SGHKS, CDR2 YYEKEE (reference sequence). CDR3 length equals 15 residues. CDR3 sequence: CASSSLIANTGELFF. CDR3 sequence (DNA): TGTGCCAGCAGCTCACTCATAGCGAACACCGGGGAGCTGTTTTTT. The complete variable domain, with remaining parts taken from reference TRBV5-5 and TRBJ2-2, reads DAGVTQSPTHLIKTRGQQVTLRCSPISGHKSVSWYQQVLGQGPQFIFQYYEKEERGRGNFPDRFSARQFPNYSSELNVNALLLGDSALYLCASSSLIANTGELFFGEGSRLTVL.

There are many counts of this clonotype. The chain recombines TRBV7-6 with TRBJ2-5; D not resolved. Germline CDR1 SGHVS, CDR2 FNYEAQ. The CDR3 contains 15 residues. Between the trimmed V and J ends, which lost 7 bases and 5 bases, there was a span of 20 bases. CDR3 coding DNA: TGTGCCAGCAACCCTTCCGGGCGAAAGGTGGAGACCCAGTACTTC. Translating it yields CASNPSGRKVETQYF.

There are many counts of this clonotype. V gene TRBV4-1 combines with J gene TRBJ2-5; D is possibly TRBD1 (6 bases). Germline CDR1 reads MGHRA; CDR2 reads YSYEKL. V dropped 2 bases and J dropped 0 bases, with 13 bases sitting between them. This CDR3 has 16 amino acids. The CDR3 sequence is CASSQRFGTHQETQYF. DNA for the CDR3: TGCGCCAGCAGCCAACGATTCGGGACACACCAAGAGACCCAGTACTTC.

This chain connects TRBV10-3 to TRBJ1-2; D is possibly TRBD1 (5 bases). Germline CDR1 reads ENHRY; CDR2 reads SYGVKD. The V end was cut by 4 bases, the J end by 6 bases, with 12 bases between. This CDR3 comprises 13 residues. Here the CDR3 reads CAISGQGTDGYTF. The CDR3, as DNA: TGTGCCATCAGTGGGCAGGGAACGGATGGCTACACCTTC.

This clonotype was counted a few times. The V call is TRBV7-9, the J call TRBJ2-2, with D perhaps TRBD1 (5 bases). Deletions cut 2 bases from V and 1 base from J, with 17 bases between. This CDR3 comprises 18 residues. Germline assignment: CDR1 SEHNR and CDR2 FQNEAQ (reference sequence). The CDR3 DNA is TGTGCCAGCAGCTTAATCCCCATAATGACAGAGAACACCGGGGAGCTGTTTTTT. Translated: CASSLIPIMTENTGELFF.

The rearrangement joins TRBV30 to TRBJ1-2; 8 bases map to TRBD1. CDR1 is GTSNPN and CDR2 is SVGIG in the germline V gene (reference sequence). This CDR3 has 13 amino acids. Germline trimming cut 4 bases from V and 3 bases from J; bases unmatched to any gene: 4. CDR3 in amino acids: CAWNGQGDYGYTF. Written as DNA, the CDR3 is TGTGCCTGGAATGGACAGGGAGACTATGGCTACACCTTC.

Ten or more counts support this clonotype. The V and J genes are TRBV12-3 or TRBV12-4 and TRBJ1-2; possibly TRBD1 for D (5 bases). This CDR3 is 14 amino acids long. Trimming removed 6 bases at V and 8 bases at J, with 19 bases between. In nucleotides, the CDR3 is TGTGCCAGCAGCTTCCTTGTGACAGCCGGAGGCTACACCTTC. Protein sequence: CASSFLVTAGGYTF.

This clonotype was observed many times. The chain is built from TRBV20-1 and TRBJ1-5, with TRBD1 matching 7 bases. The trim removed 4 bases at V and 7 bases at J, leaving 4 bases unmatched. The germline V gene encodes CDR1 DFQATT and CDR2 SNEGSKA (reference sequence). This CDR3 has 12 amino acids. This CDR3 reads CSATDRTQPQHF. The DNA of the CDR3 is TGCAGTGCTACGGACAGGACCCAGCCCCAGCATTTT.

This clonotype was seen repeatedly, ten times or more. V and J are TRBV5-8 and TRBJ2-5; 7 bases map to TRBD1. Germline values: CDR1 SGHTS, CDR2 YDEGEE. The V and J ends lost 4 bases and 2 bases, in that order; junction bases with no gene match: 8. CDR3 length: 15 amino acids. CDR3 sequence (DNA): TGTGCCAGCAGCCCAAGGGGGACAGTTCAAGAGACCCAGTACTTC. The encoded protein is CASSPRGTVQETQYF.

This chain connects TRBV10-3 to TRBJ1-5; D gene ambiguous. CDR3 length: 10 amino acids. CDR1 and CDR2 (germline): ENHRY, SYGVKD. Written as DNA, the CDR3 is TGTGACACCCGCGGACAGCCCCAGCATTTT. This translates into CDTRGQPQHF.

This clonotype was picked up a small number of times. The rearrangement uses TRBV6-1 and TRBJ2-7; 10 nucleotides agree with TRBD2. Germline trimming cut 2 bases from V and 3 bases from J; bases unmatched to any gene: 1. CDR3 size: 14 residues. Germline V gives CDR1 MNHNS, CDR2 SASEGT. CDR3 protein: CASSELAGDYEQYF. DNA for the CDR3: TGTGCCAGCAGTGAACTAGCGGGAGACTACGAGCAGTACTTC.

This clonotype was recorded many times. The chain carries TRBV5-1 and TRBJ2-7, with a weak D call TRBD1 (6 bases). Between the trimmed V and J ends, which lost 1 base and 4 bases, there was a span of 15 bases. The CDR3 is 15 residues long. Germline CDR1 reads SGHRS; CDR2 reads YFSETQ. The CDR3 loop reads CASSLRSTGMYEQYF. For the CDR3, the DNA is TGCGCCAGCAGCTTGAGGTCTACAGGGATGTACGAGCAGTACTTC.

This clonotype came up many times. The gene calls are TRBV7-2 and TRBJ1-1; a possible D gene is TRBD1 (6 bases). V was pared by 5 bases and J by 8 bases, with 15 bases between. Germline values: CDR1 SGHTA, CDR2 FQGNSA. This CDR3 has 13 amino acids. The CDR3 DNA reads TGTGCCAGCAGCCGCAGTCGGGGGGGCGAAGCTTTCTTT. This gives the protein CASSRSRGGEAFF.

This clonotype was seen many times. This chain uses TRBV2 with TRBJ1-3, with D perhaps TRBD1 (5 bases). Trimming removed 8 bases at V and 3 bases at J, with 11 bases between. Germline CDR1 SNHLY, CDR2 FYNNEI. The CDR3 has 13 residues. CDR3 in DNA: TGTGCCAGCGCCTGGGACCGTGGAAACACCATATATTTT. Protein product: CASAWDRGNTIYF.

Notes on this clonotype: With a much larger clone just one base away, this may be a read error. This chain joins TRBV9 and TRBJ1-2, with D unresolved. This CDR3 spans 12 amino acids. The germline gives CDR1 SGDLS, CDR2 YYNGEE. CDR3 amino acids: CTSSRQANIYTF. The CDR3 DNA follows: TGTACCAGCAGCCGGCAGGCAAACATCTACACCTTC.

The chain recombines TRBV19 with TRBJ2-7, with D maybe TRBD1 (5 bases). The CDR3 has 15 residues. Germline values: CDR1 LNHDA, CDR2 SQIVND (reference sequence). V lost 6 bases and J lost 0, with 15 bases in between. The DNA for the CDR3 is TGTGCCAGTAGAGTAACGGACACTTACTCCTACGAGCAGTACTTC. It encodes CASRVTDTYSYEQYF.

In DNA form, the CDR3 reads TGCAGTGCTAGCATCAACTCCTACGAGCAGTACTTC. Its translation: CSASINSYEQYF. V is TRBV20-1 and J is TRBJ2-7; no firm D call. V lost 3 bases to trimming and J lost 0 bases, with 6 bases between them. Germline-derived CDR1 and CDR2 are DFQATT and SNEGSKA (reference sequence). The CDR3 consists of 12 residues.

Concerning this clonotype itself: An end of the junction differs from the germline gene, which may be a read error. The chain combines TRBV2 with TRBJ1-5; weak D call: TRBD1 (6 bases). Per the germline V gene, CDR1 is SNHLY and CDR2 is FYNNEI. The CDR3 length is 15 residues. Written as DNA, the CDR3 is TGTGCCGGCAGTCAAACAGGGAATAGCAATCAGCCTCAGCATTTT. Amino acids: CAGSQTGNSNQPQHF.

This clonotype was counted at least ten times. V gene TRBV9 combines with J gene TRBJ1-1, with a possible D match to TRBD1 (6 bases). V lost 4 bases and J lost 0, with 13 bases in between. This CDR3 is built from 15 residues. Germline CDR1 reads SGDLS; CDR2 reads YYNGEE. CDR3: CASSTLTGMNTEAFF. DNA of the CDR3: TGTGCCAGCAGCACCCTCACAGGGATGAACACTGAAGCTTTCTTT.

The V gene is TRBV20-1, the J gene TRBJ2-5; TRBD1 aligns across 9 bases. J lost 9 bases, V lost 6 bases, and 11 bases had no gene match. This CDR3 comprises 13 residues. Germline CDR1 and CDR2: DFQATT and SNEGSKA (reference sequence). CDR3 DNA: TGCAGTGCCGTGACAGGGGGAGACCAGCCCCAGTACTTC. It specifies CSAVTGGDQPQYF.

This clonotype was seen at least ten times. The chain couples TRBV7-9 to TRBJ1-5; D call uncertain. Germline CDR1 and CDR2: SEHNR and FQNEAQ (reference sequence). This CDR3 is built from 15 residues. Trimming left V 4 bases short and J 2 bases short, with 12 bases between. The chain's CDR3 is CASSSDLRGNQPQHF. The CDR3 DNA is TGTGCCAGCAGCTCGGACCTTAGAGGCAATCAGCCCCAGCATTTT.

This clonotype was recorded a few times. The V gene is TRBV20-1, the J gene TRBJ2-7, with 10 positions matching TRBD2. CDR3 length equals 14 residues. J gave up 5 bases and V 5 bases, and 9 bases lay outside the gene matches. CDR1 is DFQATT, CDR2 SNEGSKA, per germline (reference sequence). Here the CDR3 reads CSAQTSGASDEQYF. CDR3 in DNA: TGCAGTGCTCAAACTAGCGGGGCCTCGGACGAGCAGTACTTC.

This clonotype was detected ten times or more. The chain employs TRBV24-1 and TRBJ2-2, with 10 bases identical to TRBD1. J lost 9 bases, V lost 3 bases, and 9 bases had no gene match. The CDR3 has 16 amino acids. From germline, CDR1 is KGHDR and CDR2 SFDVKD. As DNA, the CDR3 is TGTGCCACCAGTGATCCCGGGACAGGGGAGGGTAGGGAGCTGTTTTTT. The encoded protein is CATSDPGTGEGRELFF.

This clonotype was seen more than once but under ten times. The genes are TRBV4-2 and TRBJ1-1; D remains unclear. Trimming shortened V by 2 bases and J by 1 base, and 5 bases separated the two germline ends. The CDR3 loop spans 13 amino acids. Germline CDR1 LGHNA, CDR2 YNFKEQ. The CDR3 loop reads CASSQSGNTEAFF. Here the CDR3 DNA reads TGTGCCAGCAGCCAATCTGGGAACACTGAAGCTTTCTTT.

This clonotype was picked up one time. The chain links TRBV15 to TRBJ1-6; 11 bases align to TRBD1. The CDR3 runs to 15 residues. V was pared by 3 bases and J by 9 bases, with 4 bases of the junction left unmatched. Per germline, CDR1 LNHNV and CDR2 YYDKDF (reference sequence). The CDR3 here is CATSRTGTGGSPLHF. DNA of the CDR3: TGTGCCACCAGCAGGACCGGGACAGGGGGTTCACCCCTCCACTTT.

Notes on this clonotype: A much larger clone lies one base from this, so it may be a read error. The chain combines TRBV12-3 or TRBV12-4 with TRBJ2-2, with D possibly matching TRBD1 (6 bases). The CDR3 covers 12 residues. CDR3 nucleotides: TGTGCCACCCTCCGGGACACCGAGGAGCTGTTTTTT. Encoded protein: CATLRDTEELFF.